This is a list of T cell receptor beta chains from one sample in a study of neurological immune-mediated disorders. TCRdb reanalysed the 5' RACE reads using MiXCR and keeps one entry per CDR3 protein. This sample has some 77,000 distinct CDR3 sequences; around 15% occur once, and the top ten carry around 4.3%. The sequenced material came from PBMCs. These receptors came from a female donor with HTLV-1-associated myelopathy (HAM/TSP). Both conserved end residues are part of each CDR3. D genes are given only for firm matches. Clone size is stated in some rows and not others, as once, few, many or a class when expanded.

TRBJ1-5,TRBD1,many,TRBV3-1,TGTGCCAGCAGCTCCGGGACAGGGAGTAGTCAGCCCCAGCATTTT,CASSSGTGSSQPQHF
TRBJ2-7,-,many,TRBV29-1,TGCAGCGTCAGGGTCGCGGGGCTCTGGGAGCAGTACTTC,CSVRVAGLWEQYF
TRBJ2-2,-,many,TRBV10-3,TGTGCCATCGGTCTCGGAGGCGGTGACACCGGGGAGCTGTTTTTT,CAIGLGGGDTGELFF
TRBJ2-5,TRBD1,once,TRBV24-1,TGTGCCACCGGCTCGACAGGGGGCCGGGAGACCCAGTACTTC,CATGSTGGRETQYF
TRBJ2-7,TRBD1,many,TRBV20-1,TGCAGTGCTTGGGGACAGGGACCCTACGAGCAGTACTTC,CSAWGQGPYEQYF
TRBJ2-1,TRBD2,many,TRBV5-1,TGCGCCAGCAGCTTGGGTGGGGGGGGTTCCTACAATGAGCAGTTCTTC,CASSLGGGGSYNEQFF
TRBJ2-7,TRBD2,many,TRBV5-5,TGTGCCAGCAGCCTTGTGAGCGGGGGGTCCTACGAGCAGTACTTC,CASSLVSGGSYEQYF
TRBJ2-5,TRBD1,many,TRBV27,TGTGCCAGCAGTTTATACGCCCGCAGGGGGCGAGAGACCCAGTACTTC,CASSLYARRGRETQYF
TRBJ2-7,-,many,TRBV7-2,TGTGCCAGCAGCAACCAGGGATACGAGCAGTACTTC,CASSNQGYEQYF
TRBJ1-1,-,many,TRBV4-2,TGTGCCAGCAGCCAGTACAGAGGGCGGAACACTGAAGCTTTCTTT,CASSQYRGRNTEAFF
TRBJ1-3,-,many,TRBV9,TGTGCCAGCAGCGGCGGGGCTTTCTCTGGAAACACCATATATTTT,CASSGGAFSGNTIYF
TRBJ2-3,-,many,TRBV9,TGTGCCAGCAGCGTAGTCGGGGCCTCCCATACGCAGTATTTT,CASSVVGASHTQYF
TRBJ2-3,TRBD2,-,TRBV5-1,TGCGCCAGCAGCATCTACTCTAGCGGGGGGGGATTTGATACGCAGTATTTT,CASSIYSSGGGFDTQYF
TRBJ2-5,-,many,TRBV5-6,TGTGCCAGCAGCTTGGGTACGGACAGATACCAAGAGACCCAGTACTTC,CASSLGTDRYQETQYF
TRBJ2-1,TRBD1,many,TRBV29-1,TGCAGCGTGGTCGGGACAGGGCTAGTCCATGAGCAGTTCTTC,CSVVGTGLVHEQFF
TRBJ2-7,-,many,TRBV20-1,TGCAGTGCTAGATCCTTAGGGGCGGAGGTCCCCGAGCAGTACTTC,CSARSLGAEVPEQYF
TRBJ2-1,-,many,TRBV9,TGTGCCAGCAGCGTAGGTCGTTATTCTCGGGGGGCTCGGAATGAGCAGTTCTTC,CASSVGRYSRGARNEQFF
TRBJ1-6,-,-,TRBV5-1,TGCGCCAGCAGCTTGGAAGGCGGGGCCCGGATTAGCTCACCCCTCCACTTT,CASSLEGGARISSPLHF
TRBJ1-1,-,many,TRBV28,TGTGCCAGCAGTTTCAGTGGCAGGGTGAACACTGAAGCTTTCTTT,CASSFSGRVNTEAFF
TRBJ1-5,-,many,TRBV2,TGTGCCAGCAGAGAGGGGGTTGGCAATCAGCCCCAGCATTTT,CASREGVGNQPQHF
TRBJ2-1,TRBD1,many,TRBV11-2,TGTGCCAGCAGCGAGCGACAGGGTGGATTCTACAATGAGCAGTTCTTC,CASSERQGGFYNEQFF
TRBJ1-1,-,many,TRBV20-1,TGCAGTGCTCTGAATGCGCTGGGATTGAACACTGAAGCTTTCTTT,CSALNALGLNTEAFF
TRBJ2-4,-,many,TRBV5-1,TGCGCCAGCAGCTTGGAACAGGCTCTTCCCAAAAACATTCAGTACTTC,CASSLEQALPKNIQYF
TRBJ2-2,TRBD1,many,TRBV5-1,TGCGCCAGCAGCCGCGGACAGGGGGCAGTCGGGGAGCTGTTTTTT,CASSRGQGAVGELFF